The clone carrying this T cell receptor (beta chain) occurred a few times. The antigen is not known. Other DNA sequences in this specimen translate into the identical CDR3. Expressed TCRB transcripts were sequenced after all isolated RNA was converted to cDNA. Profiling relied on immunoSEQ multiplex PCR, and the TCRdb table lists in-frame clones only, not all of them. Here the sample spans some 350,000 clones, around 9.6% being singletons. CD45RO/CCR7/CD25/CD127/CD95/CD27 separated CD4+ naive, central memory, regulatory and stem cell-like memory cells by sorting. Sorted populations were all over 95% pure. V gave up 5 bases and J gave up 2 bases, with 5 bases separating them. The CDR3 has 12 amino acids. CDR1 and CDR2 from the germline V gene are MNHEY and SMNVEV (reference sequence). The sample comes from a study of beta chain features in type 1 diabetes. General study results and limits: Patients with type 1 diabetes carried fewer insertions and had more deletions at their VDJ junctions. All four CD4+ subsets of Type 1 diabetes patients contained TCRB CDR3s that were moderately but significantly shorter. Comparison showed that naive, central memory and Treg TCRB repertoires appeared more similar among patients than among healthy donors.

Sequencing used central memory CD4+ T cells from blood. The receptor was isolated from a man in his thirties or forties with type 1 diabetes. The rearrangement uses TRBV27 and TRBJ2-3; D unresolved. The CDR3 loop reads CASSPNTDTQYF. The CDR3 coding sequence is TGTGCCAGCAGTCCTAACACAGATACGCAGTATTTT.